A selection of T cell receptor beta chains follows, all from one sample in a study of OX40 agonist ivuxolimab in advanced cancers. Sequencing was performed with immunoSEQ multiplex PCR; in TCRdb, only in-frame clones are kept and a portion is missing. The sample holds around 110,000 clones, about nine tenths seen once. This material consisted of CD4+ or CD8+ T cells sorted from blood, taken in a trial of the OX40 agonist ivuxolimab. The receptors were sampled from an adult with an advanced solid tumor such as melanoma, head and neck, liver or kidney cancer. Each CDR3 is given with its conserved first and last residue. D genes are given only for firm matches.

D gene	J gene	V gene	CDR3 protein	CDR3 DNA
TRBD1	TRBJ1-2	TRBV4-3	CASSQDWVGGQGLYGYTF	TGCGCCAGCAGCCAAGATTGGGTAGGAGGACAGGGACTCTATGGCTACACCTTC
-	TRBJ1-2	TRBV7-2	CASSSPGRRNYGYTF	TGTGCCAGCAGCTCCCCGGGACGCCGGAACTATGGCTACACCTTC
-	TRBJ2-3	TRBV18	CASSPPSTDTQYF	TGTGCCAGCTCACCACCTAGCACAGATACGCAGTATTTT
-	TRBJ1-5	TRBV7-2	CASSFIGQFNQPQHF	TGTGCCAGCAGCTTTATAGGACAGTTCAATCAGCCCCAGCATTTT
-	TRBJ2-3	TRBV9	CASSVSTSTDTQYF	TGTGCCAGCAGCGTTAGTACTAGCACAGATACGCAGTATTTT
-	TRBJ2-5	TRBV7-7	CASSLTAGRGETQYF	TGTGCTAGCAGCTTGACTGCGGGGCGCGGCGAGACCCAGTACTTC
-	TRBJ2-7	TRBV7-9	CASSLKGIPPNYEQYF	TGTGCCAGCAGCTTAAAAGGAATCCCACCAAACTACGAGCAGTACTTC
TRBD2	TRBJ2-3	TRBV27	CASSPGTRTSKRSTDTQYF	TGTGCCAGCAGTCCGGGGACGAGGACTAGCAAAAGGTCTACAGATACGCAGTATTTT
-	TRBJ2-7	TRBV28	CASSPGPPYEQYF	TGTGCCAGCAGCCCTGGACCGCCCTACGAGCAGTACTTC
TRBD2	TRBJ2-1	TRBV7-9	CASSPTSGGAFNEQFF	TGTGCCAGCAGCCCCACTAGCGGGGGGGCCTTCAATGAGCAGTTCTTC
-	TRBJ2-7	TRBV7-2	CASSSDGVRPLEQYF	TGTGCCAGCAGCTCTGACGGTGTGCGGCCCCTCGAGCAGTACTTC
-	TRBJ1-5	TRBV6-5	CASSSPQPQHF	TGTGCCAGCAGTTCCCCGCAGCCCCAGCATTTT
TRBD2	TRBJ2-5	TRBV5-6	CASIQASGGVETQYF	TGTGCCAGCATTCAGGCTAGCGGGGGGGTGGAGACCCAGTACTTC
TRBD1	TRBJ2-2	TRBV6-1	CASSVDRGRGRELFF	TGTGCCAGCAGCGTGGACAGGGGGCGAGGGCGGGAGCTGTTTTTT